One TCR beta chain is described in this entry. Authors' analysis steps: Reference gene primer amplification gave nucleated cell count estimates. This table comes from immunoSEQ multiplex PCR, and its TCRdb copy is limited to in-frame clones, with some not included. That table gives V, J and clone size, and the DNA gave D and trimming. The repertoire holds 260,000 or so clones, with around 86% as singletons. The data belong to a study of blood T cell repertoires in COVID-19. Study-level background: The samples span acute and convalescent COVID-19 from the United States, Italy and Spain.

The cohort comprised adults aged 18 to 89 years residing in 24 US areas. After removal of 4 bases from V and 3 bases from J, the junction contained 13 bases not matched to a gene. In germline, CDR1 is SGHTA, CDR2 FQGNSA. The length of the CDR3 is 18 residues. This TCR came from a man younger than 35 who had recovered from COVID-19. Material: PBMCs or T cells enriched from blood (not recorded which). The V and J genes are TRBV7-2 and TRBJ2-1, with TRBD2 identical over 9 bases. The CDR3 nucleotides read TGTGCCAGCAGCTCACACCCCCGACTAGCGGAGGACTACAATGAGCAGTTCTTC. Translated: CASSSHPRLAEDYNEQFF.